This T cell receptor beta chain was captured by sequencing in a study of T cell changes during pregnancy in multiple sclerosis. Using immunoSEQ multiplex PCR, the repertoire was profiled, and TCRdb retains in-frame clones only, with some absent. The table has about 69,000 clones, around 85% seen once. This CDR3 comprises 16 residues. V lost 4 bases to trimming and J lost 4 bases; unmatched junction nucleotides: 12. Germline CDR1 is MNHEY and CDR2 is SMNVEV (reference sequence). The V and J genes are TRBV27 and TRBJ1-2, with TRBD1 matching over 7 bases. The source of this sequence is a female donor with multiple sclerosis, enrolled in a pregnancy study. The input for sequencing was peripheral blood, taken before pregnancy. The CDR3 reads CASSSLTGDTLYGYTF. The CDR3 DNA follows: TGTGCCAGCAGTTCCCTAACAGGGGACACACTCTATGGCTACACCTTC.